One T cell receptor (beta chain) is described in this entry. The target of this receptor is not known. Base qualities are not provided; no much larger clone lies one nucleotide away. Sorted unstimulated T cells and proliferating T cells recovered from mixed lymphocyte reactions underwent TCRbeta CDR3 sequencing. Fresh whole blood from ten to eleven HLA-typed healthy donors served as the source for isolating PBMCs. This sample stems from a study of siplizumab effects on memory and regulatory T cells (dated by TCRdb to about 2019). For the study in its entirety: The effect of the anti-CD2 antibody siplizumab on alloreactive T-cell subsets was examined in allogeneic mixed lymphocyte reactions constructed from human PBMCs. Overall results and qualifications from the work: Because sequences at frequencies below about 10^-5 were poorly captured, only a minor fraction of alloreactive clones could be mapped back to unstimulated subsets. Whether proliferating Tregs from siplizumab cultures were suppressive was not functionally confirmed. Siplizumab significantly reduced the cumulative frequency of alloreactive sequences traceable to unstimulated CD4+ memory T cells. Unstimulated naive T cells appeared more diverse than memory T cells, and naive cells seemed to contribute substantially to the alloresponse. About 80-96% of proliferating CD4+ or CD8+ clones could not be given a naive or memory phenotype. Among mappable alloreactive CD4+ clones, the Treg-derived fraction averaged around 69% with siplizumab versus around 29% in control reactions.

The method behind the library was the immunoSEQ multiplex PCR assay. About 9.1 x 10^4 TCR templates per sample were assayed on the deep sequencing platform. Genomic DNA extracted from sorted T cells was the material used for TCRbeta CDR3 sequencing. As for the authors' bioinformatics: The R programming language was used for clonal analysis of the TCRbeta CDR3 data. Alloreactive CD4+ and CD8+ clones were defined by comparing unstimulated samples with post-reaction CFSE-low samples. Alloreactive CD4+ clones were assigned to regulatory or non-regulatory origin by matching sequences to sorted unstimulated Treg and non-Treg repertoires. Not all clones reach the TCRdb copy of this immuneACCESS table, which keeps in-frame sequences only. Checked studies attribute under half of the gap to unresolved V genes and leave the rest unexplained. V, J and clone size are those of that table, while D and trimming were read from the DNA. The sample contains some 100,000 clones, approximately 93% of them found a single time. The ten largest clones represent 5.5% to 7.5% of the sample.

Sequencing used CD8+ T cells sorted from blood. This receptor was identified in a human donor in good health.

Here the CDR3 is given as CASRAGGRTEAFF. The sequence in DNA is TGTGCCAGCAGGGCAGGGGGCCGGACTGAAGCTTTCTTT. Here the chain combines TRBV7-9 and TRBJ1-1; TRBD1 agrees with 8 junctional bases. The CDR3, from cysteine to phenylalanine, totals 13 residues. The DNA shown is the 39-base CDR3, in frame from base 1. The germline V gene (reference sequence) sets CDR1 to SEHNR and CDR2 to FQNEAQ. For this chain, trimming is 6 bases at the V end and 5 bases at the J end, and the number of junction bases without a gene match is 5.